This entry features one T cell receptor (beta chain) sequence. The antigen it recognizes is unknown. No much larger clonotype is one base removed from it; base qualities were not supplied. Donors were healthy HIV-negative adults with no recently reported acute infections or vaccinations. Only Caucasian adults living in Nashville, Tennessee, USA were represented among the donors. CD4+ T cells were enriched by magnetic negative selection; naive cells were then positively selected on CD45RA, and the negative fraction formed the memory subset. After blood collection by leukapheresis, PBMCs were isolated using Ficoll-Histopaque density gradient centrifugation and then cryopreserved in the vapor phase of liquid nitrogen. Purity and quantity of every magnetically sorted T cell population were checked by analytical flow cytometry. Genomic DNA was isolated from each sorted fraction and quantified by UV absorbance on a Nanodrop 2000c.

Using the deep immunoSEQ assay, TCR CDR3 regions were amplified from genomic DNA by multiplex PCR. Genomic DNA extracted from each cell subset was distributed evenly over all wells of several immunoSEQ 96-well plates, and each plate served as one replicate. For sorted subsets, around 200 ng genomic DNA, equal to some 30,000 T cell genomes, was loaded into each replicate PCR. Purified libraries were quantified with a Qubit 3.0 fluorometer, sized on a Bioanalyzer 2100, and re-quantified with the KAPA Library Quantification kit. A separate single-read 150-cycle Illumina NextSeq 550 flow cell was used to sequence each immunoSEQ 96-well plate. Per the authors' processing: The immunoSEQ output contained only junctional sequences without quality scores, so filtering could not match that applied to full-length reads. Sequences were annotated with PyIR, a Python wrapper for IgBLAST v1.9, using IMGT germline references to assign V/J genes and CDR3. Any read was removed if the V/J assignment was weak (E-value above 1e-6), the CDR3 was missing, or the read contained stop codons, out-of-frame junctions, or ambiguous translated residues. V3J clonotypes were defined as sequences sharing the same inferred V gene, J gene, and CDR3 amino acid sequence. Percentage overlap between repertoires was computed as shared unique clonotypes divided by the size of the smaller repertoire. RTK rarefaction, the Chao1 estimator, and Recon v2.1 estimates of unobserved clonotypes were used to assess repertoire richness. Generation probabilities were computed with OLGA for all TCRbeta clonotypes obtained by the gDNA method from several donors. TCRdb stores this immuneACCESS table with in-frame sequences only. Part of the clones is absent; in the studies checked, under half of the shortfall reflects unresolved V genes, and no reason is known for the rest. The V and J calls and clone size come from that table; D and trimming were worked out from the DNA. The sample has around 1.1 million clones on record, more than 75% of them singletons. Around 0.61% of the sample rests with the top ten.

From a lookup of the germline V gene, CDR1 and CDR2 are LGHNA and YSLEER. V is cut by 3 bases and J by 1 base, and the space between the germline ends is 9 bases. The CDR3 runs 15 amino acids, cysteine and phenylalanine included. The sequence is cut down to CDR3 DNA, 45 bases in frame from base 1. The data originate from a study of shared clonotypes between healthy human individuals (TCRdb year 2020). Some background on the complete study: Two women and a few men aged 18 to 49 years were included in the cohort. Blood TCR repertoires of about 5 healthy adults were deeply sequenced to estimate repertoire size and the extent of clonotype sharing between individuals. To increase sequencing depth and limit assay-specific biases, different laboratories used diverse techniques to prepare libraries and sequence TCR repertoires. For each donor, CD4 naive and CD4 memory were each run on three plates, CD8 naive on two plates, and CD8 memory on one plate. Between about 0.94 and 10 billion PBMCs per donor were obtained by leukapheresis. On the study overall, not on this receptor specifically: Clonotypes shared by all four sorted-subset donors showed higher generation probabilities than non-shared clonotypes. Roughly 5% of naive CD4, around 4% of naive CD8, around 2.3% of memory CD4, and about 0.4% of memory CD8 clonotypes were shared across a few donors. Sampling was restricted to blood, and TCR repertoires in tissues likely differ from the TCR repertoires found in blood. Because the study included a small number of donors, the genetic and exposure-history diversity represented was limited. Naive subsets generally had larger estimated clonotype richness than memory subsets. Incomplete sequencing was indicated by rarefaction of sorted-subset datasets, despite the large sequencing depth. Based on pairwise subsampling, the degree of clonotype sharing among donors was expected to be affected by sequencing depth.

Input material: memory CD4+ T cells from PBMCs. The sample's cell subset or site label is to be understood as: CD45RA-negative fraction. The receptor comes from a man aged 18 to 29 in good health. Some clones in this sample may be carry-over from other donors' samples. The chain is assembled from TRBV4-3 and TRBJ2-2; the D gene assignment is ambiguous. The nucleotides read TGCGCCAGCAGCCATCGGGCCCAGAACACCGGGGAGCTGTTTTTT. It translates to CASSHRAQNTGELFF.